Here is one TCR beta chain with its context. Its antigen is unknown. Base-call qualities are not available, and no considerably larger clone is one nucleotide away. V is clipped by 6 bases and J by 1 base, and the sequence between their germline boundaries is 10 bases long. Taken from cysteine to phenylalanine, the CDR3 has 14 residues. Only the CDR3 DNA stays, 42 bases, in frame from base 1. Taken from the germline V gene, the CDR1 and CDR2 loops are SNHLY and FYNNEI. Genomic DNA was isolated from the sorted cells so that the TCRbeta CDR3 region could be sequenced. The immunoSEQ Assay was used to sequence the TCRbeta CDR3 regions. Here the immuneACCESS table is served through TCRdb, limited to in-frame sequences with V and J called. Missing clones are a known gap in these copies; in checked studies unresolved V genes cover under half, and the rest lacks a known reason. The sample table contains about 61,000 clones; only one count was recorded for roughly 90% of them. The ten largest clonotypes hold roughly 0.5% of the sample.

The trial excluded patients who had a history of autoimmune disease or were on systemic immunosuppression. Peripheral blood for TCR sequencing was drawn from every dose cohort at baseline, at cycle 4 day 1 and at cycle 7 day 1. The samples were drawn from a first-in-human, open-label, multicenter phase I dose-escalation trial of ivuxolimab. The trial enrolled adults with locally advanced or metastatic head and neck squamous cell, hepatocellular, melanoma or renal cell carcinoma. Before TCR sequencing, CD4+ T cells and CD8+ T cells were sorted from peripheral blood as separate populations. These data are taken from a study of OX40 agonist ivuxolimab in advanced cancers. As for the study more broadly: Ivuxolimab, which targeted the costimulatory receptor OX40 (CD134), was an agonistic, fully human IgG2 monoclonal antibody. Intravenous ivuxolimab was administered to patients every 2 weeks at six dose levels: 0.01, 0.1, 0.3, 1.5, 3 and 10 mg/kg. Of the approximately 53 patients in dose escalation, 19 had hepatocellular carcinoma, some 15 had melanoma, 9 had renal cell carcinoma and 9 had head and neck cancer. A male proportion of roughly 80% and a mean age of 60 years, ranging from about 20 to 80, were recorded for the dose-escalation cohort. Patients were allowed to have had prior anti-PD-1, anti-PD-L1 or anti-CTLA-4 therapy, and approximately 40% of the dose-escalation patients had been treated with checkpoint inhibitors. Three dose-escalation patients achieved partial responses, one with hepatocellular carcinoma and two with cutaneous melanoma. Peripheral TCRbeta sequencing was intended to test whether TCR sequence diversity was altered and clonal T-cell expansion was caused by ivuxolimab. The paper covers the monotherapy dose-escalation part of the phase I ivuxolimab trial, which included N ≈ 57 patients.

Points the paper makes about the study in general: In the 0.1-3.0 mg/kg groups, partial responders had among the lowest normalized peripheral clonal expansion, particularly in CD8+ T cells. The antigen specificity of the peripheral T cells that underwent clonal expansion was not determined. At doses of 0.1 to 3.0 mg/kg, clonal expansion of both CD4+ and CD8+ T cells in blood was seen between baseline and week 6. On average, CD8+ T cells showed more expanded clones than CD4+ T cells after ivuxolimab. Low levels of normalized T-cell clonal expansion were also seen in some patients who did not respond.

The rearrangement joined TRBV2 to TRBJ2-1, with TRBD1 perhaps the D gene, on 5 matching bases. This TCR derives from an adult with an advanced solid tumor such as melanoma, head and neck, liver or kidney cancer. Sequences were derived from CD4+ or CD8+ T cells sorted from blood, sampled in a trial of the OX40 agonist ivuxolimab. The CDR3 loop reads CASRQGDSYNEQFF. The sequenced DNA: TGTGCCAGCAGACAAGGGGATTCCTACAATGAGCAGTTCTTC.